In its sample, the clone carrying this T cell receptor beta chain was seen a few times. Antigen: not known. Per the germline V gene, CDR1 is SGDLS and CDR2 is YYNGEE. CDR3 size: 15 residues. Deletions cut 0 bases from V and 6 bases from J, with 14 bases between. This record belongs to a study of beta chain features in type 1 diabetes. The sequenced template was cDNA made from the entire isolated RNA. Measured with immunoSEQ multiplex PCR; TCRdb has only the in-frame clones, and not every one. The sample records around 200,000 clones, around 13% being singletons. The authors sorted CD4+ naive, central memory, regulatory and stem cell-like memory cells via CD45RO/CCR7/CD25/CD127/CD95/CD27. Overall study results and limits: Compared to healthy donors, patients appeared to have naive, central memory and Treg TCRB repertoires that were more alike. Shorter templates might be favored by PCR, and equally so in patients and in controls.

The TCR sequence derives from a woman aged 18-30 years in good health. Sequencing was performed on central memory CD4+ T cells from blood. The genes are TRBV9 and TRBJ2-3; TRBD1 might be the D (6 bases). The CDR3 spells CASSVGALGADTQYF. In DNA form, the CDR3 reads TGTGCCAGCAGCGTAGGTGCTCTGGGGGCCGATACGCAGTATTTT.